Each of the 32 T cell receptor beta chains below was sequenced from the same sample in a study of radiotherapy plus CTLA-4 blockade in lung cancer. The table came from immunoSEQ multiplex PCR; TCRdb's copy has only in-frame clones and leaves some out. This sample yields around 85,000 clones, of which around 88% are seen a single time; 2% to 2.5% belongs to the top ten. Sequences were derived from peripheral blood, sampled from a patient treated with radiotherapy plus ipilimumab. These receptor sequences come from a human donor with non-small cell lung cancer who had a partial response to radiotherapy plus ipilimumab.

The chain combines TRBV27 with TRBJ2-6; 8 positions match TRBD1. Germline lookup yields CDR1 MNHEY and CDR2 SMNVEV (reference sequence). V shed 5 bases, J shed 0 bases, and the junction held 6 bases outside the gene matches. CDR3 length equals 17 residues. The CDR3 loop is CASSMGQVSSGANVLTF. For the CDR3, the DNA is TGTGCCAGCAGTATGGGACAGGTTTCCTCTGGGGCCAACGTCCTGACTTTC.

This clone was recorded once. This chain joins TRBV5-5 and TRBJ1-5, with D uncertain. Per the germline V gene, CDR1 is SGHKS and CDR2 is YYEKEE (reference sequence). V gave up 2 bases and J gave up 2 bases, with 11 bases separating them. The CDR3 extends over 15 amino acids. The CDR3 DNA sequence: TGTGCCAGCAGCTTATCCCCTTCGGGCAATCAGCCCCAGCATTTT. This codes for CASSLSPSGNQPQHF.

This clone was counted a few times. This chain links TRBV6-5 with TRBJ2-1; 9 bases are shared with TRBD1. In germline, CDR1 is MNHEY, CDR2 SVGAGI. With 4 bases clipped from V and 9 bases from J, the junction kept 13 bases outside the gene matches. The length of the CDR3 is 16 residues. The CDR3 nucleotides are TGTGCCAGCAGTTCCCTAACAGGGGGCAGAGATGGTGAGCAGTTCTTC. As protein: CASSSLTGGRDGEQFF.

The CDR3 protein is CASSIPAATGELFF. CDR3 coding DNA: TGTGCCAGTAGTATACCTGCGGCCACCGGGGAGCTGTTTTTT. The chain joins TRBV19 to TRBJ2-2, with D uncertain. CDR1 LNHDA and CDR2 SQIVND come from the germline V gene (reference sequence). Trimming removed 2 bases from V and 4 bases from J, with 8 bases in between. The CDR3 spans 14 residues.

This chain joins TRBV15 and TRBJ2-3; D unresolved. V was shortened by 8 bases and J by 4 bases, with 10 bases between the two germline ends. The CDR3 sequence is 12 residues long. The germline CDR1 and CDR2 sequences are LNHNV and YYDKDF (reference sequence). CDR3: CATALGSDTQYF. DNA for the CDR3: TGTGCCACCGCCCTGGGCTCAGATACGCAGTATTTT.

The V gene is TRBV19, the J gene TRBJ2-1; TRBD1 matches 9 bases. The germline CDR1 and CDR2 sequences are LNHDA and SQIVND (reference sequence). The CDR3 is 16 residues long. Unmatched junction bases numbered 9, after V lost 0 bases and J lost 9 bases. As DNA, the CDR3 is TGTGCCAGTAGTATAGAGGCCGGGACAGGGAGATCTGAGCAGTTCTTC. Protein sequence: CASSIEAGTGRSEQFF.

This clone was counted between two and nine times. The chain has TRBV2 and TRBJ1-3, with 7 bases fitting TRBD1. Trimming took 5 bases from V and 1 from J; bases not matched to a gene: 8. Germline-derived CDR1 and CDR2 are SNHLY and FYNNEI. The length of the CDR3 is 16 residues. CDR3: CASSTSPGQSGNTIYF. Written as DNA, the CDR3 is TGTGCCAGCAGTACAAGCCCGGGACAGTCTGGAAACACCATATATTTT.

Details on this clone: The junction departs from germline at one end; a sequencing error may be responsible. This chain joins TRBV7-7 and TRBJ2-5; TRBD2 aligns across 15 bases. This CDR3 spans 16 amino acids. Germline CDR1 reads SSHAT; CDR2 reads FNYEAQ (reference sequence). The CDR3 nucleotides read TGTGCTAGCAGCTTCTCGGGACTAGCGGGAGGAGAGACCCAGTACTTC. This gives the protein CASSFSGLAGGETQYF.

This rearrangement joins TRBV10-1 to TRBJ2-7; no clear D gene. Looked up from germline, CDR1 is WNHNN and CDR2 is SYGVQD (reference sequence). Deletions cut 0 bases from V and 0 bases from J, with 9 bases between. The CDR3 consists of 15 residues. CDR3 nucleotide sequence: TGCGCCAGCAGTGAGTCGAGGCCTGCCTCCTACGAGCAGTACTTC. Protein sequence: CASSESRPASYEQYF.

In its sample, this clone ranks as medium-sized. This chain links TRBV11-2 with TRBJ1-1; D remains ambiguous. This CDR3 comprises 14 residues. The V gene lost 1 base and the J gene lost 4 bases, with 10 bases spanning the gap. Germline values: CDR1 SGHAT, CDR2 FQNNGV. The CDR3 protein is CASSLGASGTEAFF. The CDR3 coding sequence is TGTGCCAGCAGCTTAGGGGCCTCCGGCACTGAAGCTTTCTTT.

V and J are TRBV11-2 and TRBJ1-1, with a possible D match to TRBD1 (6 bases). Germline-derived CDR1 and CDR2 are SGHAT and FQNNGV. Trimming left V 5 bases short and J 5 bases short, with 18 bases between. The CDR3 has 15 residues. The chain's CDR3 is CASSQRVRGTTEAFF. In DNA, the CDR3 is TGTGCCAGCAGCCAACGGGTCAGGGGTACGACTGAAGCTTTCTTT.

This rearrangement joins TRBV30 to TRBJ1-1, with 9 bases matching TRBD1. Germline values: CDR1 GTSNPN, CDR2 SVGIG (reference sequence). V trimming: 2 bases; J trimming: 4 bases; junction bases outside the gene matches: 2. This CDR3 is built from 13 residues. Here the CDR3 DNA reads TGTGCCTGGAGTAGACAGGGGGTCACTGAAGCTTTCTTT. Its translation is CAWSRQGVTEAFF.

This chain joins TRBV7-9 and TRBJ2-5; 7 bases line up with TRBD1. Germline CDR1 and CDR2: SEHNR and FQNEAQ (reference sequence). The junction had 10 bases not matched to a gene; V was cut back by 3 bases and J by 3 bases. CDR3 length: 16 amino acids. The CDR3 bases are TGTGCCAGCAGCTTTAAAACCGGGACAGACAAAGAGACCCAGTACTTC. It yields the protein CASSFKTGTDKETQYF.

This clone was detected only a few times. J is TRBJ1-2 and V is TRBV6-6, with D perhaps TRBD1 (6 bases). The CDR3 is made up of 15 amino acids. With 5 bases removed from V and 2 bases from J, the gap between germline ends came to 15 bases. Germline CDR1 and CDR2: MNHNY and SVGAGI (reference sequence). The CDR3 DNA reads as TGTGCCAGCAGTATGGGAACAGGGATGAACTATGGCTACACCTTC. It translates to CASSMGTGMNYGYTF.

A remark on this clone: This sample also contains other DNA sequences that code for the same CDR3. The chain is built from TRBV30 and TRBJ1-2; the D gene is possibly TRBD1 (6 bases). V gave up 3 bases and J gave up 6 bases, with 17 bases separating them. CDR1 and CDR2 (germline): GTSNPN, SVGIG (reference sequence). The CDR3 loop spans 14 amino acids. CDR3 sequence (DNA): TGTGCCTGGAGCGTAAGGGGGTTGAAGGATGGCTACACCTTC. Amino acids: CAWSVRGLKDGYTF.

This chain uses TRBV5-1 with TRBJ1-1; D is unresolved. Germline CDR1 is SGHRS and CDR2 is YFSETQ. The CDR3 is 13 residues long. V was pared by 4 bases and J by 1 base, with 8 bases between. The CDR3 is CASSPGENTEAFF. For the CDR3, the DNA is TGCGCCAGCAGCCCCGGGGAGAACACTGAAGCTTTCTTT.

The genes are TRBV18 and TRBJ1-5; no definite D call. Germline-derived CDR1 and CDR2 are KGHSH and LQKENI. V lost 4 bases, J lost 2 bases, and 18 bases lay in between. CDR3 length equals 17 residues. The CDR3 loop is CASSHNPPRLRNQPQHF. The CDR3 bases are TGTGCCAGCTCACACAACCCCCCGAGGCTTCGCAATCAGCCCCAGCATTTT.

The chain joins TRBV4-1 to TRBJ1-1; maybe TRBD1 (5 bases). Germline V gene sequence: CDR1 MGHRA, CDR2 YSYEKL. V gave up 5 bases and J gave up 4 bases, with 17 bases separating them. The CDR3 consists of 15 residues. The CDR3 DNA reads TGCGCCAGCAGCTTAGTACACCAGGGTAGCACTGAAGCTTTCTTT. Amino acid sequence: CASSLVHQGSTEAFF.

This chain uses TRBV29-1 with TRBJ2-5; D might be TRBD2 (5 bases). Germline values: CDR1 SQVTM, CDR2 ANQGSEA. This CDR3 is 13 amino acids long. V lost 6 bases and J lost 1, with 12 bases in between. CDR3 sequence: CSVGETPQETQYF. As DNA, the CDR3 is TGCAGCGTCGGGGAGACGCCCCAAGAGACCCAGTACTTC.

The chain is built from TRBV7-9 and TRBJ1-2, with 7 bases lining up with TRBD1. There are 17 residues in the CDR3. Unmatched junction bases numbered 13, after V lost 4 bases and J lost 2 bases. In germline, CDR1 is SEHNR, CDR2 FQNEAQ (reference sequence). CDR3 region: CASSSLEQGMKNYGYTF. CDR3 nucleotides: TGTGCCAGCAGCTCGCTAGAACAGGGGATGAAGAACTATGGCTACACCTTC.

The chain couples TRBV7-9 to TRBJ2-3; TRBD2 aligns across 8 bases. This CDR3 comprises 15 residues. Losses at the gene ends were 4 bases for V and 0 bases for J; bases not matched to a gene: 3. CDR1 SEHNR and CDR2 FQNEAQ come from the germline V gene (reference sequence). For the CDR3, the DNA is TGTGCCAGCAGCTACGGGGGGGCTAGCACAGATACGCAGTATTTT. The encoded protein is CASSYGGASTDTQYF.

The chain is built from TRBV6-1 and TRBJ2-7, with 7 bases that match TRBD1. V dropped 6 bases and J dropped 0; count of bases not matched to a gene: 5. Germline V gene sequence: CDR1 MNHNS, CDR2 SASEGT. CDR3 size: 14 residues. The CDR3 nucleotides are TGTGCCAGCAGGAGGGACAGTAGCTCCTACGAGCAGTACTTC. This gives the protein CASRRDSSSYEQYF.

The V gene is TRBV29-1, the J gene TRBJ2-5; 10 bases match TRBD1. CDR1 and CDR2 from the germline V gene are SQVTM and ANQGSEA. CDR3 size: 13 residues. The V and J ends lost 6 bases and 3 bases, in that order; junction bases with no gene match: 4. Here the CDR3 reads CSVTGGGEETQYF. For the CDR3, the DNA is TGCAGCGTGACAGGGGGCGGGGAAGAGACCCAGTACTTC.

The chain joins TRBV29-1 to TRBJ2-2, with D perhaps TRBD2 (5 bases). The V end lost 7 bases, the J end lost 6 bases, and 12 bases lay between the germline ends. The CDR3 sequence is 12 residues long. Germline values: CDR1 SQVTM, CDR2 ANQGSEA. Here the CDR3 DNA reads TGCAGCGCCCGGGAAATGGCCGGGGAGCTGTTTTTT. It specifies CSAREMAGELFF.

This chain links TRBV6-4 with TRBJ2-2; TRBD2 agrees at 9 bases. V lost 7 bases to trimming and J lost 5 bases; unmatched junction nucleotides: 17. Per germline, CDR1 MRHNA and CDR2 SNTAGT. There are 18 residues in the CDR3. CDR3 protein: CASKGRGCGRVLTGELFF. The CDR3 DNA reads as TGTGCCAGCAAGGGCAGGGGCTGCGGGAGGGTCCTTACCGGGGAGCTGTTTTTT.

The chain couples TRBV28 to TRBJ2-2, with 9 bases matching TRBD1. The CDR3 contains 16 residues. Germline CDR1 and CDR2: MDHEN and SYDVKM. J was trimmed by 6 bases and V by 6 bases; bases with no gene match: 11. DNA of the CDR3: TGTGCCAGCAGATCTAGGGACAGGGTTTGGGCCGGGGAGCTGTTTTTT. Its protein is CASRSRDRVWAGELFF.

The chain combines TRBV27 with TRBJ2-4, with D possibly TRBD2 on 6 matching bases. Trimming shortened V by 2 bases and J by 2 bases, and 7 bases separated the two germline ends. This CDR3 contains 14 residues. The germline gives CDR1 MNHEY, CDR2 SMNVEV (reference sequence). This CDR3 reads CASSLREPKNIQYF. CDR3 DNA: TGTGCCAGCAGTTTACGGGAGCCCAAAAACATTCAGTACTTC.

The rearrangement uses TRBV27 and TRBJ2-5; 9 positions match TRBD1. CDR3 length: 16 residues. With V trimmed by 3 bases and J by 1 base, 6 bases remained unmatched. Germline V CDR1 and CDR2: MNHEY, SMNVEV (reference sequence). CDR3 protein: CASSFTGQGPQETQYF. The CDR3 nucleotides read TGTGCCAGCAGTTTCACGGGACAGGGACCCCAAGAGACCCAGTACTTC.

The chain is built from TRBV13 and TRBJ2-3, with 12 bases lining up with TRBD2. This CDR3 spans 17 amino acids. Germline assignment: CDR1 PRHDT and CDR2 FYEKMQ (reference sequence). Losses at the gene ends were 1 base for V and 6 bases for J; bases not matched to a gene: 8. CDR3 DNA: TGTGCCAGCAGCTTAGTGGGACTAGCGGGCCTTGATGATACGCAGTATTTT. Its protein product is CASSLVGLAGLDDTQYF.

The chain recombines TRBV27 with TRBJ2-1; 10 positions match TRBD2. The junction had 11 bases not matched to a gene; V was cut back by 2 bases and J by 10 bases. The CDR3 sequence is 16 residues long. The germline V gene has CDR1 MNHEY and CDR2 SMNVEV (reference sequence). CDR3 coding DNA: TGTGCCAGCAGTTTAGCCACTAGCGGGAAATGGTGGGAGCAGTTCTTC. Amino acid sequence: CASSLATSGKWWEQFF.

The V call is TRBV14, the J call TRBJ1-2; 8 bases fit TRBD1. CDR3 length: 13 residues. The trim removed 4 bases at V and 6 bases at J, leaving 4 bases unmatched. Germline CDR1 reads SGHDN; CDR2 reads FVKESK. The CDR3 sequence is CASSPRQGHGYTF. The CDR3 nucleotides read TGTGCCAGCAGCCCTCGACAGGGGCATGGCTACACCTTC.

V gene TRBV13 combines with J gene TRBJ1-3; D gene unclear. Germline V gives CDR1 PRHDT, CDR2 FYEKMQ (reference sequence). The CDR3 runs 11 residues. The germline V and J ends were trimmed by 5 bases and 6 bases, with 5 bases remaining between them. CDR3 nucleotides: TGTGCCAGCAGCCAATCAAACACCATATATTTT. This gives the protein CASSQSNTIYF.